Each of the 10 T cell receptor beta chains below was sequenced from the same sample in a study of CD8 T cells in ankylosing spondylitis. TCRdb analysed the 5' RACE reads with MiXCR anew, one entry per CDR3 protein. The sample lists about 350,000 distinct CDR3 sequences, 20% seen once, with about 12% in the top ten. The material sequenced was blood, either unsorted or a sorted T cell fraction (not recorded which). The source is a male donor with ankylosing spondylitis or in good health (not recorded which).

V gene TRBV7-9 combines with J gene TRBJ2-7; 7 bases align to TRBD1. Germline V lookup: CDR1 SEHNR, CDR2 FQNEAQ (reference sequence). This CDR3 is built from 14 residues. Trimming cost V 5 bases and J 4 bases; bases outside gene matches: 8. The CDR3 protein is CASSKDRVSYEQYF. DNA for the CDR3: TGTGCCAGCAGCAAAGACAGGGTCTCGTACGAGCAGTACTTC.

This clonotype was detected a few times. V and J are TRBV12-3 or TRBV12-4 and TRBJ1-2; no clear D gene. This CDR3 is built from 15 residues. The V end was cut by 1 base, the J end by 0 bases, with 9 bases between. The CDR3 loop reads CASSLGAGANYGYTF. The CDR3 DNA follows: TGTGCCAGCAGTTTAGGGGCGGGTGCTAACTATGGCTACACCTTC.

CDR3 region: CASSLSEIALTQYF. As DNA, the CDR3 is TGTGCCAGCAGCTTATCAGAGATTGCCCTGACCCAGTACTTC. This chain links TRBV7-9 with TRBJ2-5; D gene ambiguous. The CDR3 sequence is 14 residues long. V was pared by 2 bases and J by 7 bases, with 14 bases between. Germline CDR1 is SEHNR and CDR2 is FQNEAQ (reference sequence).

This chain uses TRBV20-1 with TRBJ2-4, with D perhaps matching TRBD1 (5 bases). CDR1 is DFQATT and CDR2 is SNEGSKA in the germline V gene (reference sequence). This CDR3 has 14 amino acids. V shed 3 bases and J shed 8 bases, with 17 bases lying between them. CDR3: CSASMEQIRDIQYF. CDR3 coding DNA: TGCAGTGCTAGTATGGAACAGATCAGGGACATTCAGTACTTC.

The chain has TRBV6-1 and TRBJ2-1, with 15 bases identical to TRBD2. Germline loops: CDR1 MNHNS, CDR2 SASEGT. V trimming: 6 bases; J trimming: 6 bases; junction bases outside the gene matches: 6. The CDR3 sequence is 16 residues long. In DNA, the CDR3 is TGTGCCAGCAGAGGACTAGCGGGGGGGCCAGGCAATGAGCAGTTCTTC. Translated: CASRGLAGGPGNEQFF.

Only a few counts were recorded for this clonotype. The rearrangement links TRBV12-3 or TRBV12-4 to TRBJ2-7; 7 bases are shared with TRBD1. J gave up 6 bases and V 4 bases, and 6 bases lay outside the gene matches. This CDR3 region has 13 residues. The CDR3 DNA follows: TGTGCCAGCAGTTCCGGGACAGTGGCCGAGCAGTACTTC. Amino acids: CASSSGTVAEQYF.

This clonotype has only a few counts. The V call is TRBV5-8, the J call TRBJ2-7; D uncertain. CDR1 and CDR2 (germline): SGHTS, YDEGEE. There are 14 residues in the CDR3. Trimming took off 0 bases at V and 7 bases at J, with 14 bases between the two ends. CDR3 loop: CASSLEWSGDEQYF. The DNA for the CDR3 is TGTGCCAGCAGCTTGGAGTGGTCGGGTGATGAGCAGTACTTC. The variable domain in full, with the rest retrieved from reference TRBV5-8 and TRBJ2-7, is EAGVTQSPTHLIKTRGQQATLRCSPISGHTSVYWYQQALGLGLQFLLWYDEGEERNRGNFPPRFSGRQFPNYSSELNVNALELEDSALYLCASSLEWSGDEQYFGPGTRLTVT.

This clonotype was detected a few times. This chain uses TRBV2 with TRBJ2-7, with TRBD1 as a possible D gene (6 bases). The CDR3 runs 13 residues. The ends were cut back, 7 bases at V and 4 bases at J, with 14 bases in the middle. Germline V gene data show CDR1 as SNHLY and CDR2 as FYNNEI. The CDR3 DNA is TGTGCCAGCACCGACCAGGGGAAGTACGAGCAGTACTTC. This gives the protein CASTDQGKYEQYF. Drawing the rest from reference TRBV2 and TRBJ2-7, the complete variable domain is EPEVTQTPSHQVTQMGQEVILRCVPISNHLYFYWYRQILGQKVEFLVSFYNNEISEKSEIFDDQFSVERPDGSNFTLKIRSTKLEDSAMYFCASTDQGKYEQYFGPGTRLTVT.

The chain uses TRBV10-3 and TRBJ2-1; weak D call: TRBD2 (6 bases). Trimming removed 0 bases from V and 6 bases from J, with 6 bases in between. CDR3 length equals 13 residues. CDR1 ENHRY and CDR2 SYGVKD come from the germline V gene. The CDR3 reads CAISESGGNEQFF. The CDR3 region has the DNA TGTGCCATCAGTGAGTCGGGGGGCAATGAGCAGTTCTTC.

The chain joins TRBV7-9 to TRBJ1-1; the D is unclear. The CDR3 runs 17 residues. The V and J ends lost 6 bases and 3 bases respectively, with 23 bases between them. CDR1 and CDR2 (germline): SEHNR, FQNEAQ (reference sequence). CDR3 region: CASRPSGSKGWDTEAFF. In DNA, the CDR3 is TGTGCCAGCAGACCCTCCGGGAGCAAGGGATGGGACACTGAAGCTTTCTTT. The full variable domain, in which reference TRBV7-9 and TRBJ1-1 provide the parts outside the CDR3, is DTGVSQNPRHKITKRGQNVTFRCDPISEHNRLYWYRQTLGQGPEFLTYFQNEAQLEKSRLLSDRFSAERPKGSFSTLEIQRTEQGDSAMYLCASRPSGSKGWDTEAFFGQGTRLTVV.